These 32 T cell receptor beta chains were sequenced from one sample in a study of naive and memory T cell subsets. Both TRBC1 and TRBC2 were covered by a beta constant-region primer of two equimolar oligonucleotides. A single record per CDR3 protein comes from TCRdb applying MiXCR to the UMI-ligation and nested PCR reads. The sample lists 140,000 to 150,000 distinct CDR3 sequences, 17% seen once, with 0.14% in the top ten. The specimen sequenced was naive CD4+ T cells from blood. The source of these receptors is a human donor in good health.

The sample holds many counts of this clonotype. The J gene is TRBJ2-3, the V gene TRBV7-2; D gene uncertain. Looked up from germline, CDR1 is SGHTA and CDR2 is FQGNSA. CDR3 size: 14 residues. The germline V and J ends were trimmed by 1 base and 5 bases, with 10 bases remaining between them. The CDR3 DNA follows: TGTGCCAGCAGCTTAGGAGGCCTAAGAGATACGCAGTATTTT. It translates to CASSLGGLRDTQYF.

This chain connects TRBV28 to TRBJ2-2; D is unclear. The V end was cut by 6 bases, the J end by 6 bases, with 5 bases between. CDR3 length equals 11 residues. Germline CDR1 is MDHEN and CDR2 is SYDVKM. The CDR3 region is CASRSAGELFF. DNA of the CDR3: TGTGCCAGCAGGTCTGCCGGGGAGCTGTTTTTT.

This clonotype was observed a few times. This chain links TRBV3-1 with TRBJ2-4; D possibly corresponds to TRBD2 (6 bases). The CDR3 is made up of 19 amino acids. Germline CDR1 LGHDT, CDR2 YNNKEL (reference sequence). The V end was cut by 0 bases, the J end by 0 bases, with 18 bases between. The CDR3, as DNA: TGTGCCAGCAGCCAAGAGACTAGAGGGATCCTTGTAGCCAAAAACATTCAGTACTTC. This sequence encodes CASSQETRGILVAKNIQYF.

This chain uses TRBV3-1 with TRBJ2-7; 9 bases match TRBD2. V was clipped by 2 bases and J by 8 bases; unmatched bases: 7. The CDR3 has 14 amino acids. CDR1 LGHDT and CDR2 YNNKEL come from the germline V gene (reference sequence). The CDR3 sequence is CASSQSAGGQKQYF. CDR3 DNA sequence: TGTGCCAGCAGCCAATCAGCGGGAGGACAGAAGCAGTACTTC.

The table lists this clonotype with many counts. The CDR3 here is CSLSSRAKNIQYF. Here the CDR3 DNA reads TGCAGTCTTTCATCACGAGCCAAAAACATTCAGTACTTC. The V gene is TRBV20-1, the J gene TRBJ2-4; D unresolved. Germline V CDR1 and CDR2: DFQATT, SNEGSKA (reference sequence). Trimming took off 8 bases at V and 0 bases at J, with 11 bases between the two ends. This CDR3 contains 13 residues.

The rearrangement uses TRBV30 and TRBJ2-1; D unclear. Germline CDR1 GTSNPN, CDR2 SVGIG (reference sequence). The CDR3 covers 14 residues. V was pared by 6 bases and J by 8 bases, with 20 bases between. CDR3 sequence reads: CACSFGRSVDEQFF. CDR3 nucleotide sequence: TGTGCCTGCTCCTTTGGGCGCTCGGTGGATGAGCAGTTCTTC. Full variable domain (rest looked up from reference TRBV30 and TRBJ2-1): SQTIHQWPATLVQPVGSPLSLECTVEGTSNPNLYWYRQAAGRGLQLLFYSVGIGQISSEVPQNLSASRPQDRQFILSSKKLLLSDSGFYLCACSFGRSVDEQFFGPGTRLTVL.

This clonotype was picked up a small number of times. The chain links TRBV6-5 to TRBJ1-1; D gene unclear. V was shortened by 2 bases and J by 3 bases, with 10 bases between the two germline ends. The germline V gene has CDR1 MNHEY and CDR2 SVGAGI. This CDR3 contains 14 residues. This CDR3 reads CASSYNHRDTEAFF. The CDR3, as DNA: TGTGCCAGCAGTTACAATCATCGGGACACTGAAGCTTTCTTT.

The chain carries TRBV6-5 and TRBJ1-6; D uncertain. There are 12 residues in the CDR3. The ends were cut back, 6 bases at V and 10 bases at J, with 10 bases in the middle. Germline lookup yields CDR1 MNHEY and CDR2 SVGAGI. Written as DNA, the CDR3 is TGTGCCAGCAGCCGCCCCCAATCACCCCTCCACTTT. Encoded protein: CASSRPQSPLHF.

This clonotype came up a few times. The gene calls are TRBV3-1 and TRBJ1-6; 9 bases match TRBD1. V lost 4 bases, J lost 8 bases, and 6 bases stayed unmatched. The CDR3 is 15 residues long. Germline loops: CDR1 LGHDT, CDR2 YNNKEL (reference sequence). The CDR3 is CASSPMDRGHSPLHF. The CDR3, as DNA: TGTGCCAGCAGCCCGATGGACAGGGGTCATTCACCCCTCCACTTT.

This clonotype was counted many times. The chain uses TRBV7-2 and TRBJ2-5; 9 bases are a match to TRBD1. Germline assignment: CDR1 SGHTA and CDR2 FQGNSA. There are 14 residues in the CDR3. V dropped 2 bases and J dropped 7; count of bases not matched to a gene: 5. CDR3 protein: CASSLLGQGGTQYF. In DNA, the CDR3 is TGTGCCAGCAGCTTATTGGGACAGGGAGGGACCCAGTACTTC.

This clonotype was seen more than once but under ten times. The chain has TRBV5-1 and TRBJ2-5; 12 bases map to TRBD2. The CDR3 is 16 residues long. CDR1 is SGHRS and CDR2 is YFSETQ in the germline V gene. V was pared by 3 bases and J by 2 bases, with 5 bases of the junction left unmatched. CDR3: CASSYRTSGVQETQYF. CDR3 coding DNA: TGCGCCAGCAGCTACCGGACTAGCGGGGTACAAGAGACCCAGTACTTC. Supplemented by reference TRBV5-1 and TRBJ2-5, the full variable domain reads KAGVTQTPRYLIKTRGQQVTLSCSPISGHRSVSWYQQTPGQGLQFLFEYFSETQRNKGNFPGRFSGRQFSNSRSEMNVSTLELGDSALYLCASSYRTSGVQETQYFGPGTRLLVL.

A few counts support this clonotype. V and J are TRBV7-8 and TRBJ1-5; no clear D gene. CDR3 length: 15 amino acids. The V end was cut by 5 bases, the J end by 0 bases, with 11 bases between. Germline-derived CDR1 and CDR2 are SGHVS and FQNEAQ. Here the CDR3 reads CASSTRTDSNQPQHF. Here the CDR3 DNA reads TGTGCCAGCAGCACTCGAACGGATAGCAATCAGCCCCAGCATTTT.

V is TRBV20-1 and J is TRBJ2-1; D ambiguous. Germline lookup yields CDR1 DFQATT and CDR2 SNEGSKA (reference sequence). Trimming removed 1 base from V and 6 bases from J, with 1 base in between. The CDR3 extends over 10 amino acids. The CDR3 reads CSARVNEQFF. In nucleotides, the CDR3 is TGCAGTGCTAGAGTCAATGAGCAGTTCTTC.

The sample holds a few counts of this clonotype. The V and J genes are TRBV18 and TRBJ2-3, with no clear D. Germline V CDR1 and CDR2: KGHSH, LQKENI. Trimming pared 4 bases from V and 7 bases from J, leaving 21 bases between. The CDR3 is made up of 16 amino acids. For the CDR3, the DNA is TGTGCCAGCTCACGGTCGACCCCAGCCCTGATGAATACGCAGTATTTT. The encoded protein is CASSRSTPALMNTQYF.

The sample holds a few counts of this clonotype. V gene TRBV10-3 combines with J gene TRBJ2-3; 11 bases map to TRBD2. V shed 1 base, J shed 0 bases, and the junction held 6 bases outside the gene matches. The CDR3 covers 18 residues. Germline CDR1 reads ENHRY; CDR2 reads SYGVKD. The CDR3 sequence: CAISEFGTSGSSTDTQYF. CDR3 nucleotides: TGTGCCATCAGTGAGTTCGGGACTAGCGGATCTAGCACAGATACGCAGTATTTT.

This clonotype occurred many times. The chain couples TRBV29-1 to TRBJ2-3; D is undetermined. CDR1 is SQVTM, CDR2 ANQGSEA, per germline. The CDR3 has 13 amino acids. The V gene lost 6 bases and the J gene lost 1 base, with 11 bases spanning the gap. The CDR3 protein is CSVRALGTDTQYF. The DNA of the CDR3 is TGCAGCGTCCGGGCGCTAGGCACAGATACGCAGTATTTT.

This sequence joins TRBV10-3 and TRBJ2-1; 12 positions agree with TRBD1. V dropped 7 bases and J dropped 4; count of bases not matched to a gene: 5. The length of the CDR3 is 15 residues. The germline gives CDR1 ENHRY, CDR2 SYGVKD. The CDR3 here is CAITGTGGAYNEQFF. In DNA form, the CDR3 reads TGTGCCATCACCGGGACAGGGGGCGCGTACAATGAGCAGTTCTTC.

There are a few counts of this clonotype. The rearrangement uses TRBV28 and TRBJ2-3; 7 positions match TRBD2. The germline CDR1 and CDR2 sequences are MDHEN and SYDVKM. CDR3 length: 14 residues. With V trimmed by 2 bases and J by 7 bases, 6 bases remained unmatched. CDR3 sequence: CASSLRGSLYTQYF. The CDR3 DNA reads TGTGCCAGCAGTTTACGCGGGAGTTTGTATACGCAGTATTTT.

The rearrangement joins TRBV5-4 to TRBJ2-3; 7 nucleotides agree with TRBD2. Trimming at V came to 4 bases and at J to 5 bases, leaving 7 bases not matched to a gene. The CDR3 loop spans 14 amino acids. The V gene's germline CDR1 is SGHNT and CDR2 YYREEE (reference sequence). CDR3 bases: TGTGCCAGCAGCGAGGCCGGGACTAAAGATACGCAGTATTTT. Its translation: CASSEAGTKDTQYF.

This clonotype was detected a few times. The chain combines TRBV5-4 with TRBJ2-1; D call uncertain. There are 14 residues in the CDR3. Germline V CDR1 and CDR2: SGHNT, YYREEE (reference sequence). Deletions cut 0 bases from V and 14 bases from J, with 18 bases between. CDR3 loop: CASSLVGSPSGEFF. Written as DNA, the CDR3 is TGTGCCAGCAGCTTGGTAGGCAGCCCCTCGGGTGAGTTCTTC.

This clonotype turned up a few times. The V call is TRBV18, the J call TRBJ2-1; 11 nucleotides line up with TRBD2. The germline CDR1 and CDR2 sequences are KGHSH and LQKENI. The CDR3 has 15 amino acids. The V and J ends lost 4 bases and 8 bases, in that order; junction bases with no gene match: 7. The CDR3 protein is CASSLGLAGLDEQFF. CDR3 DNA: TGTGCCAGCTCACTTGGACTAGCGGGTCTCGATGAGCAGTTCTTC.

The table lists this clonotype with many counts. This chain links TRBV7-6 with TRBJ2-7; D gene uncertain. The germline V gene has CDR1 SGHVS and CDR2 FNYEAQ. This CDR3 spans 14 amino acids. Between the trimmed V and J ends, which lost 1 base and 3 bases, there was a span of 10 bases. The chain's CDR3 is CASSLDYGDYEQYF. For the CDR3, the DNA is TGTGCCAGCAGCTTAGACTACGGAGACTACGAGCAGTACTTC.

CDR3 region: CASKEQGQGIRAFF. The CDR3, as DNA: TGTGCCAGCAAAGAGCAGGGACAGGGGATTCGAGCTTTCTTT. The chain has TRBV2 and TRBJ1-1, with 10 positions matching TRBD1. Trimming removed 7 bases from V and 10 bases from J; junction bases left unmatched: 12. Germline V gene data show CDR1 as SNHLY and CDR2 as FYNNEI. The CDR3 sequence is 14 residues long.

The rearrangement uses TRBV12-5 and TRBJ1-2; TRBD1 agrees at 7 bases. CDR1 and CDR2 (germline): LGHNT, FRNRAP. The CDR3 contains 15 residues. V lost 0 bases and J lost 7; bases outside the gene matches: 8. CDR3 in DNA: TGTGCTAGTGGTTTGGTAGGGACAGAATCACCTGGCTACACCTTC. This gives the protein CASGLVGTESPGYTF.

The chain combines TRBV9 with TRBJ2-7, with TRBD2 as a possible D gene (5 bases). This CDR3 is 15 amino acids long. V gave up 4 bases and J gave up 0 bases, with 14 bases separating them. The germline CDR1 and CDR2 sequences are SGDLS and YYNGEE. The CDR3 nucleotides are TGTGCCAGCAGCCCGGGGTGGCAAAGCTCCTACGAGCAGTACTTC. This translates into CASSPGWQSSYEQYF.

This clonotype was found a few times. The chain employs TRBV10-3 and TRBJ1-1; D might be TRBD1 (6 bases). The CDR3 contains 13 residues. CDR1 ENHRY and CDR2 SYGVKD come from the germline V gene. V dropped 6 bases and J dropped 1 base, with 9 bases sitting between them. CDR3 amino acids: CAISYRENTEAFF. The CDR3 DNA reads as TGTGCCATCAGCTACAGGGAGAACACTGAAGCTTTCTTT.

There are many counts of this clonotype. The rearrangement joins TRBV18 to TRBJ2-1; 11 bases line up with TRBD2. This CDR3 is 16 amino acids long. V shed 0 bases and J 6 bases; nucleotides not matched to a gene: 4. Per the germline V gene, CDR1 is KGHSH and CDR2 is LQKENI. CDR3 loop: CASSPPLAGGGNEQFF. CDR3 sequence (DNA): TGTGCCAGCTCACCACCTCTAGCGGGAGGCGGCAATGAGCAGTTCTTC.

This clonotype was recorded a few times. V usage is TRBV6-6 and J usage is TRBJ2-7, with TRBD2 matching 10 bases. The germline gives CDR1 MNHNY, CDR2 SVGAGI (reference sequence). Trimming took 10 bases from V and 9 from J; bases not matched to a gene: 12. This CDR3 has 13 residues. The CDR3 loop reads CATSGLAASWQYF. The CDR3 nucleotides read TGTGCCACCTCCGGACTAGCGGCGTCTTGGCAGTACTTC.

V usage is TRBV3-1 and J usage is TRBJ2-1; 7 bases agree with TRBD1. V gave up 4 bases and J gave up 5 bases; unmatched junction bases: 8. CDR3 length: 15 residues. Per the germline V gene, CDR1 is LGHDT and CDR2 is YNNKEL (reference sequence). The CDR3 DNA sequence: TGTGCCAGCAGCCTGGGGACAGCCATAAACAATGAGCAGTTCTTC. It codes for CASSLGTAINNEQFF.

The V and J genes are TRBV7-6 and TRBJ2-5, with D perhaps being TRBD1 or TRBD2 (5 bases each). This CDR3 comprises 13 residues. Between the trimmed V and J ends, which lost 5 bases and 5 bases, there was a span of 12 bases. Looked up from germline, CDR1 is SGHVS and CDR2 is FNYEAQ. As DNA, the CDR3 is TGTGCCAGCAGCCGGGACCGGCCGGAGACCCAGTACTTC. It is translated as CASSRDRPETQYF.

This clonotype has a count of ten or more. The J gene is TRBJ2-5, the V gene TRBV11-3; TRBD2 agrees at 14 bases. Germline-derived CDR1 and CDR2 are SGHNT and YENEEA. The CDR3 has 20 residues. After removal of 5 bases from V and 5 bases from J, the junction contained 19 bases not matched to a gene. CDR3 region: CASSRLTPGLAGVGEETQYF. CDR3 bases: TGTGCCAGCAGCCGTCTGACTCCGGGACTAGCGGGAGTTGGCGAGGAGACCCAGTACTTC.

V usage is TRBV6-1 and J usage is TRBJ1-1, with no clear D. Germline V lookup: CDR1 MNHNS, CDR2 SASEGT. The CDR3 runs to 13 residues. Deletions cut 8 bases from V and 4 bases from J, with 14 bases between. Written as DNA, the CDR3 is TGTGCCAGCTCGGAAATTTGGTCCACTGAAGCTTTCTTT. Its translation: CASSEIWSTEAFF.